The 18 T cell receptor beta chains below all came from one sample that was sequenced in a study of post-analysis software for immune sequencing data. Study-wide results and caveats: TRBV5-6, TRBV5-1 and TRBV20-1 were among five TRBV segments more frequent in patients than controls.

TCR beta libraries were prepared from cDNA with unique molecular identifiers. One entry per CDR3 protein results from TCRdb running MiXCR on the PCR reads. The repertoire holds more than 450,000 distinct CDR3 sequences, about 40% seen once, with about 1.5% in the top ten. No antigens are known for them. Sequencing used blood. These receptors all stem from a girl aged 5-17 years with multiple sclerosis.

The chain couples TRBV11-2 to TRBJ1-1; 8 bases line up with TRBD1. The CDR3 is 14 amino acids. V trimming: 1 base; J trimming: 3 bases; junction bases outside the gene matches: 1. Germline loops: CDR1 SGHAT, CDR2 FQNNGV. The CDR3 sequence is CASSLAQGDTEAFF. The CDR3 DNA follows: TGTGCCAGCAGCTTAGCACAGGGGGACACTGAAGCTTTCTTT.

The chain couples TRBV6-6 to TRBJ2-5; D gene uncertain. The germline CDR1 and CDR2 sequences are MNHNY and SVGAGI (reference sequence). This CDR3 has 12 residues. The V end was cut by 8 bases, the J end by 1 base, with 8 bases between. The CDR3 reads CASVSGQETQYF. The CDR3 DNA follows: TGTGCCAGCGTGTCGGGCCAAGAGACCCAGTACTTC.

The V call is TRBV9, the J call TRBJ1-2; 9 bases match TRBD1. The germline gives CDR1 SGDLS, CDR2 YYNGEE. CDR3 length: 15 amino acids. V trimming: 3 bases; J trimming: 2 bases; junction bases outside the gene matches: 5. CDR3 protein: CASSGGQGFNYGYTF. In DNA, the CDR3 is TGTGCCAGCAGCGGGGGACAGGGCTTCAACTATGGCTACACCTTC.

The V call is TRBV7-2, the J call TRBJ2-4; possible D gene TRBD2, 6 bases. Germline CDR1 reads SGHTA; CDR2 reads FQGNSA. The CDR3 length is 16 residues. The germline V and J ends were trimmed by 1 base and 0 bases, with 10 bases remaining between them. Here the CDR3 reads CASSLDSGLAKNIQYF. Written as DNA, the CDR3 is TGTGCCAGCAGCTTAGATAGCGGTCTAGCCAAAAACATTCAGTACTTC.

This clonotype has more than one count but fewer than ten. The gene calls are TRBV10-3 and TRBJ2-3, with 8 positions matching TRBD2. J was trimmed by 3 bases and V by 3 bases; bases with no gene match: 5. The CDR3 consists of 15 residues. From germline, CDR1 is ENHRY and CDR2 SYGVKD. The DNA for the CDR3 is TGTGCCATCAGTGAAAGCGGGAGTGGGACAGATACGCAGTATTTT. Translating it yields CAISESGSGTDTQYF.

The chain is built from TRBV12-3 or TRBV12-4 and TRBJ2-7; 13 positions match TRBD2. CDR3 length equals 15 residues. The V gene end was trimmed by 5 bases and the J gene end by 6 bases; junction bases not matched to a gene: 7. CDR3 nucleotide sequence: TGTGCCAGCAGTATCACTAGCGGGAGGGCCCTCGAGCAGTACTTC. Its translation: CASSITSGRALEQYF.

The chain is built from TRBV5-1 and TRBJ2-1; 7 bases are shared with TRBD2. The CDR3 loop spans 18 amino acids. CDR1 SGHRS and CDR2 YFSETQ come from the germline V gene. V lost 0 bases to trimming and J lost 1 base; unmatched junction nucleotides: 10. DNA of the CDR3: TGCGCCAGCAGCTTGGTGTTGCGGGGGACCAGATCCTACAATGAGCAGTTCTTC. Amino acids: CASSLVLRGTRSYNEQFF.

This clonotype was observed a few times. The gene calls are TRBV5-1 and TRBJ2-3; TRBD2 matches at 15 bases. The J segment lost 6 bases and the V segment lost 1 base, leaving 3 bases of the junction unmatched. The CDR3 consists of 16 residues. Germline CDR1 and CDR2: SGHRS and YFSETQ. The CDR3 sequence: CASSLTGTSGGDTQYF. The CDR3 bases are TGCGCCAGCAGCTTGACCGGGACTAGCGGGGGGGATACGCAGTATTTT.

Concerning this clonotype itself: At one boundary the junction diverges from the germline segment, which might be a read error. The chain is built from TRBV7-7 and TRBJ2-3; perhaps D is TRBD1 or TRBD2 (5 bases each). The CDR3 runs to 13 residues. Germline V CDR1 and CDR2: SSHAT, FNYEAQ (reference sequence). The CDR3: CASSPRWGDTQYF. CDR3 nucleotides: TGTGCTAGCAGCCCCCGGTGGGGGGATACGCAGTATTTT.

This rearrangement joins TRBV5-1 to TRBJ1-2; the D gene is possibly TRBD1 (5 bases). CDR1 is SGHRS, CDR2 YFSETQ, per germline. Trimming pared 0 bases from V and 6 bases from J, leaving 15 bases between. There are 15 residues in the CDR3. In DNA form, the CDR3 reads TGCGCCAGCAGCTTGGAAGTGGGGACCTCGAATGGCTACACCTTC. This gives the protein CASSLEVGTSNGYTF.

The V gene is TRBV5-1, the J gene TRBJ1-1, with D possibly matching TRBD1 (5 bases). Between the trimmed V and J ends, which lost 5 bases and 1 base, there was a span of 9 bases. Germline V gene sequence: CDR1 SGHRS, CDR2 YFSETQ. This CDR3 has 13 residues. In nucleotides, the CDR3 is TGCGCCAGCAGGGACACTCGGAACACTGAAGCTTTCTTT. It yields the protein CASRDTRNTEAFF.

V gene TRBV7-2 combines with J gene TRBJ2-7; 12 nucleotides match TRBD2. The tail of the sequence fits TRBJ2-5 better, so the J call may be wrong. This CDR3 has 16 residues. Per germline, CDR1 SGHTA and CDR2 FQGNSA. CDR3 bases: TGTGCCAGCAGCTCTGGACTAGCGGGAAATGGAGAGACCCAGTACTTC. Its protein is CASSSGLAGNGETQYF.

V gene TRBV5-1 combines with J gene TRBJ2-3; tentatively, D is TRBD1 (6 bases). The CDR3 has 14 amino acids. Trimming pared 5 bases from V and 0 bases from J, leaving 10 bases between. Germline CDR1 reads SGHRS; CDR2 reads YFSETQ. Here the CDR3 DNA reads TGCGCCAGCAGAATAGGACAGAGCACAGATACGCAGTATTTT. This translates into CASRIGQSTDTQYF. Based on the CDR3 plus reference TRBV5-1 and TRBJ2-3, the full variable domain is KAGVTQTPRYLIKTRGQQVTLSCSPISGHRSVSWYQQTPGQGLQFLFEYFSETQRNKGNFPGRFSGRQFSNSRSEMNVSTLELGDSALYLCASRIGQSTDTQYFGPGTRLTVL.

This chain links TRBV5-1 with TRBJ2-5; a possible D gene is TRBD1 (5 bases). Looked up from germline, CDR1 is SGHRS and CDR2 is YFSETQ. The CDR3 covers 15 residues. V was shortened by 1 base and J by 0 bases, with 10 bases between the two germline ends. The CDR3 loop reads CASSLQGRHQETQYF. The CDR3 coding sequence is TGCGCCAGCAGCTTGCAGGGAAGGCACCAAGAGACCCAGTACTTC.

In its sample, this clonotype was seen a few times. The chain carries TRBV12-3 or TRBV12-4 and TRBJ2-3, with 9 positions matching TRBD2. Trimming cost V 5 bases and J 2 bases; bases outside gene matches: 5. The CDR3 covers 15 residues. The CDR3: CASSTRLAVTDTQYF. DNA of the CDR3: TGTGCCAGCAGTACCCGACTAGCGGTCACAGATACGCAGTATTTT.

The rearrangement links TRBV7-9 to TRBJ2-7; D remains unclear. The CDR3 sequence is 16 residues long. V was clipped by 5 bases and J by 2 bases, with 19 bases between them. From germline, CDR1 is SEHNR and CDR2 FQNEAQ (reference sequence). CDR3 DNA: TGTGCCAGCAGCACTTTGGGGAAGGCAGAACCCTACGAGCAGTACTTC. Encoded protein: CASSTLGKAEPYEQYF.

The rearrangement uses TRBV12-3 or TRBV12-4 and TRBJ2-4; TRBD2 agrees at 7 bases. With the DNA end fitting TRBJ2-7 better, the J assignment may be wrong. The CDR3 consists of 14 residues. The CDR3: CASSFGGSLYEQYF. In DNA form, the CDR3 reads TGTGCCAGCAGTTTTGGCGGGAGTCTCTACGAGCAGTACTTC.

This rearrangement joins TRBV29-1 to TRBJ2-7, with TRBD1 matching over 11 bases. The V segment lost 6 bases and the J segment 5 bases; nucleotides outside the gene matches: 6. This CDR3 comprises 13 residues. Germline assignment: CDR1 SQVTM and CDR2 ANQGSEA. CDR3 DNA sequence: TGCAGCGTCCGGACAGGGGGCATTAACGAGCAGTACTTC. Its protein product is CSVRTGGINEQYF.